This is a list of T cell receptor beta chains from one sample in a study of blood T cell repertoires in COVID-19. Only in-frame clones appear in the TCRdb table, and some are missing; sequencing was by immunoSEQ multiplex PCR. Among 120,000 or so clones listed, about 90% were seen once. Sequencing input: peripheral blood. These receptors originate from a man between 65 and 79 years old who had recovered from COVID-19. Each CDR3 is given with its conserved first and last residue. Each record gives: J gene, V gene, D gene, CDR3 length, CDR3 protein. D genes are given only for firm matches.

>TRBJ1-2|TRBV6-4|TRBD1|14
CASRPTGTNYGYTF
>TRBJ1-2|TRBV7-2|TRBD1|15
CASSLEGTESYGYTF
>TRBJ2-3|TRBV4-2|TRBD2|14
CASSQVAGGYTQYF
>TRBJ2-2|TRBV28|TRBD2|14
CASIPPGGTGELFF
>TRBJ1-1|TRBV4-2|.|15
CASSQDWHMNTEAFF
>TRBJ2-5|TRBV9|.|13
CASSGPQEETQYF
>TRBJ1-1|TRBV5-1|TRBD1|14
CASSRDRRNTEAFF
>TRBJ1-2|TRBV28|.|12
CAGGARNYGYTF
>TRBJ2-7|TRBV7-2|.|13
CASRRQTSYEQYF
>TRBJ2-1|TRBV9|TRBD2|15
CASQPTSGSYNEQFF
>TRBJ1-2|TRBV5-4|TRBD1|13
CASSATGGNGYTF
>TRBJ1-2|TRBV7-3|TRBD1|13
CASSRQGGGGYTF
>TRBJ1-5|TRBV15|TRBD1|16
CATSRGGTGSLQPQHF
>TRBJ1-1|TRBV29-1|TRBD1|13
CSAQGQINTEAFF
>TRBJ2-1|TRBV12-3/TRBV12-4|.|12
CASSSDIREQFF
>TRBJ2-1|TRBV4-3|TRBD2|18
CASSQESGRASGYNEQFF
>TRBJ1-1|TRBV5-5|.|13
CASSYRRTVEAFF
>TRBJ2-7|TRBV28|TRBD1|15
CASSTPGQGSYEQYF
>TRBJ1-4|TRBV5-3|.|16
CARSPLPTEYNEKLFF
>TRBJ2-7|TRBV28|TRBD2|14
CASSSAGGSYEQYF
>TRBJ1-1|TRBV28|.|14
CASSLTGIGTEAFF
>TRBJ2-1|TRBV6-5|.|15
CASRYGGRSSREQFF
>TRBJ1-1|TRBV4-2|TRBD1|15
CASSRGQGMNTEAFF
>TRBJ2-1|TRBV7-8|TRBD1|16
CASSFSAGTGYNEQFF
>TRBJ2-7|TRBV5-1|.|13
CASSLHSTYEQYF
>TRBJ1-4|TRBV30|TRBD1|16
CAWSGGQGAFGEKLFF
>TRBJ2-3|TRBV5-1|.|15
CASSLARGSADTQYF
>TRBJ2-2|TRBV7-3|TRBD2|17
CASSSPLAGGPTGELFF
>TRBJ2-1|TRBV24-1|TRBD2|18
CATSDSIQTRTGGNEQFF
>TRBJ1-6|TRBV11-2|.|13
CASSLGGNSPLHF
>TRBJ1-4|TRBV28|TRBD1|16
CASSPGQGSANEKLFF
>TRBJ2-5|TRBV7-2|TRBD1|14
CASSPTKGAETQYF
>TRBJ1-2|TRBV2|.|16
CASSEYARAINYGYTF
>TRBJ2-3|TRBV5-1|TRBD1|15
CASSNGTGRTDTQYF
>TRBJ2-7|TRBV27|TRBD1|15
CASSYRGRLSYEQYF
>TRBJ2-7|TRBV4-1|.|15
CASSLGVWGFNEQYF
>TRBJ1-2|TRBV27|.|15
CASSLGQGGSWTYTF
>TRBJ1-6|TRBV5-1|.|20
CASSLSWQGTRSSYNSPLHF
>TRBJ1-5|TRBV7-7|.|18
CASSLEYGVGRENQPQHF
>TRBJ2-6|TRBV30|.|16
CAWSVTRSSGANVLTF
>TRBJ2-7|TRBV5-4|TRBD1|13
CASSFQGVYEQYF
>TRBJ1-1|TRBV28|.|13
CAASLSLNTEAFF
>TRBJ2-6|TRBV28|.|20
CASSFSFSKGSRSGANVLTF
>TRBJ1-1|TRBV24-1|.|11
CATQRGIEAFF
>TRBJ2-7|TRBV5-6|TRBD2|16
CASSFVLAGVGNEQYF
>TRBJ2-3|TRBV28|TRBD2|14
CASRPAGGQDTQYF
>TRBJ2-1|TRBV3-1/TRBV3-2|TRBD2|17
CASSQGKGLAGGGEQFF
>TRBJ2-7|TRBV28|TRBD2|13
CASRGGPRYEQYF
>TRBJ2-2|TRBV5-1|TRBD1|17
CASSSRWTGTNTGELFF
>TRBJ1-1|TRBV18|TRBD1|16
CASSSTGAMRDTEAFF